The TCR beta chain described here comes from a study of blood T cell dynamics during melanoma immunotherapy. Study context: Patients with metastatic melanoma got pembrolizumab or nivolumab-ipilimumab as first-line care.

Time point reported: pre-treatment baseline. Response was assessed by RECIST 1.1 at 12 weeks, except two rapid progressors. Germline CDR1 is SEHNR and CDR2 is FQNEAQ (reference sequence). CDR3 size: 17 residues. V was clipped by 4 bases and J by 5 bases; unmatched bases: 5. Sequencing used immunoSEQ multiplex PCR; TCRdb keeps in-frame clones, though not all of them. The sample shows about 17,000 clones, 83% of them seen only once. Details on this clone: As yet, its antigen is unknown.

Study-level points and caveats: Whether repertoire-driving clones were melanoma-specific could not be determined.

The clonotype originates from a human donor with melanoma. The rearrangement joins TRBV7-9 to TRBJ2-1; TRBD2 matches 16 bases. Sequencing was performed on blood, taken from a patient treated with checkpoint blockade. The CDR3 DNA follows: TGTGCCAGCAGCTCGCTGGGACTAGCGGGAGGGGACAATGAGCAGTTCTTC. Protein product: CASSSLGLAGGDNEQFF. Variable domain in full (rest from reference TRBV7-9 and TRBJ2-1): DTGVSQNPRHKITKRGQNVTFRCDPISEHNRLYWYRQTLGQGPEFLTYFQNEAQLEKSRLLSDRFSAERPKGSFSTLEIQRTEQGDSAMYLCASSSLGLAGGDNEQFFGPGTRLTVL.